These 19 T cell receptor beta chains originate from one sample sequenced in a study of blood T cells in healthy people across ages. Using a J-beta primer mix together with a sample-barcoded 5' primer, a second PCR was run for about 7 to 12 cycles. Each CDR3 protein is one row after TCRdb ran MiXCR on the 5' RACE reads. The table shows roughly 570,000 distinct CDR3 sequences, with 27% occurring only once. Input material: blood. These TCRs come from a woman aged 70-85 years in good health.

This clonotype was found a few times. V and J are TRBV7-3 and TRBJ1-1, with 7 bases lining up with TRBD1. This CDR3 is 13 amino acids long. With 5 bases clipped from V and 11 bases from J, the junction kept 11 bases outside the gene matches. CDR1 and CDR2 (germline): SGHTA, FQGTGA. Here the CDR3 reads CASSLLTGQVAFF. As DNA, the CDR3 is TGTGCCAGCAGCCTCCTGACAGGGCAAGTGGCTTTCTTT.

Written as DNA, the CDR3 is TGTGCCAGCAGCTTAGGCTCAGGCAGTGAGCAGTTCTTC. Protein product: CASSLGSGSEQFF. The V gene is TRBV7-3, the J gene TRBJ2-1, with D uncertain. The CDR3 has 13 residues. CDR1 and CDR2 from the germline V gene are SGHTA and FQGTGA. V lost 2 bases and J 9 bases, leaving 11 bases between the germline ends.

This chain connects TRBV6-5 to TRBJ1-2, with 8 bases identical to TRBD1. The germline gives CDR1 MNHEY, CDR2 SVGAGI. Trimming removed 7 bases from V and 3 bases from J; junction bases left unmatched: 10. The length of the CDR3 is 15 residues. CDR3 protein: CASTQGTGAYYGYTF. The DNA of the CDR3 is TGTGCCAGCACCCAAGGGACAGGCGCCTACTATGGCTACACCTTC.

This clonotype has only a few counts. The rearrangement links TRBV5-1 to TRBJ2-4; perhaps TRBD1 as D (6 bases). Germline loops: CDR1 SGHRS, CDR2 YFSETQ. Trimming shortened V by 0 bases and J by 8 bases, and 12 bases separated the two germline ends. CDR3 length equals 14 residues. The CDR3, as DNA: TGCGCCAGCAGCTTGGAATGGGGGCGGGACATTCAGTACTTC. Its protein product is CASSLEWGRDIQYF.

There are a few counts of this clonotype. This chain connects TRBV20-1 to TRBJ1-2; D is unresolved. The CDR3 runs to 12 residues. From germline, CDR1 is DFQATT and CDR2 SNEGSKA (reference sequence). V gave up 6 bases and J gave up 3 bases, with 11 bases separating them. The CDR3 coding sequence is TGCAGTGCCATAGCCATTGACTATGGCTACACCTTC. This codes for CSAIAIDYGYTF.

This clonotype was seen a handful of times. The V gene is TRBV7-8, the J gene TRBJ1-4; TRBD1 agrees at 11 bases. This CDR3 region has 16 residues. The V and J ends lost 3 bases and 7 bases, in that order; junction bases with no gene match: 7. Germline V gene sequence: CDR1 SGHVS, CDR2 FQNEAQ. CDR3 nucleotides: TGTGCCAGCAGCTTGAACGGACAGGGGGCTATTGAAAAACTGTTTTTT. Its translation: CASSLNGQGAIEKLFF.

The chain carries TRBV7-2 and TRBJ2-3; TRBD2 agrees at 7 bases. The CDR3 length is 15 residues. Germline trimming cut 3 bases from V and 2 bases from J; bases unmatched to any gene: 5. Germline lookup yields CDR1 SGHTA and CDR2 FQGNSA. As DNA, the CDR3 is TGTGCCAGCAGCTTTTGGACTAGGGCCACAGATACGCAGTATTTT. Its protein product is CASSFWTRATDTQYF. The entire variable domain, with the rest obtained from reference TRBV7-2 and TRBJ2-3, is as follows: GAGVSQSPSNKVTEKGKDVELRCDPISGHTALYWYRQSLGQGLEFLIYFQGNSAPDKSGLPSDRFSAERTGGSVSTLTIQRTQQEDSAVYLCASSFWTRATDTQYFGPGTRLTVL.

V and J are TRBV5-1 and TRBJ2-1, with 7 nucleotides matching TRBD2. CDR3 size: 16 residues. The germline gives CDR1 SGHRS, CDR2 YFSETQ. V lost 4 bases to trimming and J lost 4 bases; unmatched junction nucleotides: 11. The DNA of the CDR3 is TGCGCCAGCAGCCTTGGAGATAGCGGGTTATACAATGAGCAGTTCTTC. Translation gives CASSLGDSGLYNEQFF.

The chain is built from TRBV5-1 and TRBJ1-3; D is unresolved. The CDR3 covers 17 residues. The germline V and J ends were trimmed by 0 bases and 0 bases, with 13 bases remaining between them. CDR1 SGHRS and CDR2 YFSETQ come from the germline V gene. CDR3 loop: CASSLVIASNSGNTIYF. DNA for the CDR3: TGCGCCAGCAGCTTGGTAATAGCCTCCAACTCTGGAAACACCATATATTTT.

This clonotype has a handful of counts. V and J are TRBV20-1 and TRBJ1-2, with 7 nucleotides matching TRBD1. This CDR3 has 13 residues. The V gene end was trimmed by 2 bases and the J gene end by 8 bases; junction bases not matched to a gene: 8. Germline V gives CDR1 DFQATT, CDR2 SNEGSKA (reference sequence). CDR3 bases: TGCAGTGCTAGATTGGAGGGGGCGTCAGGCTACACCTTC. This gives the protein CSARLEGASGYTF.

This clonotype was counted a single time. The V and J genes are TRBV20-1 and TRBJ2-7; the D call may be TRBD1 or TRBD2 (5 bases each). Per the germline V gene, CDR1 is DFQATT and CDR2 is SNEGSKA (reference sequence). CDR3 size: 13 residues. The V end lost 6 bases, the J end lost 2 bases, and 14 bases lay between the germline ends. The CDR3 region is CSASTGPPYEQYF. The CDR3 DNA follows: TGCAGTGCCAGTACGGGACCTCCCTACGAGCAGTACTTC.

This clonotype was seen only a few times. CDR3 nucleotide sequence: TGCGCCAGCAGACCGTACGACAGGGGCGCACAGTTCTTC. It specifies CASRPYDRGAQFF. V and J are TRBV5-1 and TRBJ2-1; TRBD1 agrees at 8 bases. Germline V gene data show CDR1 as SGHRS and CDR2 as YFSETQ. The CDR3 runs to 13 residues. The junction had 11 bases not matched to a gene; V was cut back by 5 bases and J by 13 bases.

The CDR3 region is CATSTGQQETQYF. For the CDR3, the DNA is TGTGCCACCAGCACCGGACAGCAAGAGACCCAGTACTTC. The chain couples TRBV15 to TRBJ2-7; possibly TRBD1 for D (6 bases). The J call may be incorrect, as the DNA end agrees better with TRBJ2-5. The CDR3 contains 13 residues. Germline CDR1 LNHNV, CDR2 YYDKDF (reference sequence).

As for this clonotype: At one end the junction does not follow the germline gene, possibly because of a read error. The V and J genes are TRBV20-1 and TRBJ1-4; 10 bases match TRBD1. CDR1 and CDR2 from the germline V gene are DFQATT and SNEGSKA (reference sequence). The CDR3 runs to 14 residues. CDR3 protein: CSATGQGGHEKLSF. The CDR3 bases are TGCAGTGCTACCGGACAGGGGGGGCATGAAAAACTGTCTTTT.

This clonotype has more than one count but fewer than ten. CDR3 protein: CASNNRVNTEAFF. CDR3 nucleotides: TGTGCCAGCAATAACAGGGTCAACACTGAAGCTTTCTTT. V is TRBV12-3 or TRBV12-4 and J is TRBJ1-1, with D tentatively TRBD1 (6 bases). The CDR3 is made up of 13 amino acids. V was clipped by 7 bases and J by 2 bases, with 11 bases between them.

This sequence joins TRBV10-3 and TRBJ2-1, with TRBD1 identical over 10 bases. This CDR3 has 14 residues. The junction had 6 bases not matched to a gene; V was cut back by 8 bases and J by 5 bases. The germline CDR1 and CDR2 sequences are ENHRY and SYGVKD. The DNA of the CDR3 is TGTGCCATCTCCGGGACAGGGGTAGACAATGAGCAGTTCTTC. This sequence encodes CAISGTGVDNEQFF.

This rearrangement joins TRBV4-3 to TRBJ2-7; D is possibly TRBD1 (5 bases). This CDR3 is 15 amino acids long. V was pared by 1 base and J by 0 bases, with 10 bases between. Germline CDR1 LGHNA, CDR2 YSLEER. The CDR3 DNA is TGCGCCAGCAGCCAAGGGACGACAGACTCCTACGAGCAGTACTTC. Its protein is CASSQGTTDSYEQYF.

This clonotype was counted between two and nine times. The V and J genes are TRBV9 and TRBJ2-2, with 7 positions matching TRBD2. Germline V gives CDR1 SGDLS, CDR2 YYNGEE. The CDR3 sequence is 17 residues long. Trimming removed 0 bases from V and 7 bases from J; junction bases left unmatched: 12. The CDR3 loop is CASSVAQAGLQGGELFF. CDR3 DNA sequence: TGTGCCAGCAGCGTAGCTCAAGCGGGGCTTCAGGGCGGGGAGCTGTTTTTT.

The chain employs TRBV6-6 and TRBJ2-2; D is possibly TRBD1 or TRBD2 (7 bases each). Looked up from germline, CDR1 is MNHNY and CDR2 is SVGAGI (reference sequence). The CDR3 runs to 14 residues. Deletions cut 11 bases from V and 2 bases from J, with 15 bases between. The CDR3 DNA follows: TGTGCCGGGGGGGGACAGACCAACACCGGGGAGCTGTTTTTT. Amino acids: CAGGGQTNTGELFF.